Listed here is a single T cell receptor (beta chain). There are 16 residues in the CDR3. CDR1 SGHVS and CDR2 FNYEAQ come from the germline V gene. The trim removed 5 bases at V and 0 bases at J, leaving 6 bases unmatched. TCRdb keeps only in-frame clones here, not all; method: immunoSEQ multiplex PCR. In the table there are tens of thousands of clones, roughly 89% of which are singletons. These data originate in a study of OX40 agonist ivuxolimab in advanced cancers. The receptor was derived from an adult with an advanced solid tumor such as melanoma, head and neck, liver or kidney cancer. This sample comprised CD4+ or CD8+ T cells sorted from blood, obtained in a trial of the OX40 agonist ivuxolimab. V gene TRBV7-6 combines with J gene TRBJ2-5, with 10 bases identical to TRBD1. The CDR3 reads CASSPGDRGYQETQYF. CDR3 bases: TGTGCCAGCAGCCCCGGGGACAGGGGCTACCAAGAGACCCAGTACTTC.